Sequencing of this TCR beta chain was carried out in a study of early T cells in non-severe SARS-CoV-2 infection. In the study overall: The sequenced material was bulk RNA from unsorted whole blood, and its chains were unpaired.

Researchers attached unique molecular identifiers to individual cDNA molecules. TCRdb processed the 5' RACE reads anew with MiXCR; each CDR3 protein has one entry. The sample yields about 87,000 distinct CDR3 sequences, approximately 15% seen once. The J segment lost 10 bases and the V segment lost 4 bases, leaving 8 bases of the junction unmatched. There are 15 residues in the CDR3. Germline CDR1 reads SGHAT; CDR2 reads FQNNGV. In this sample, this clonotype turned up a few times. Its antigen is as yet unknown. General study points: VDJdb matches were skewed toward anti-spike CD8 T cell responses.

This chain joins TRBV11-2 and TRBJ1-6, with 9 bases lining up with TRBD1. This sequence originates from an adult who was a healthcare worker with PCR-confirmed SARS-CoV-2 infection or an uninfected control (not recorded which). Sequences were obtained from whole blood. The CDR3 nucleotides read TGTGCCAGCAGCTCAACCGGGACAGGGTTCTCACCCCTCCACTTT. Its protein product is CASSSTGTGFSPLHF. Based on the CDR3 plus reference TRBV11-2 and TRBJ1-6, the full variable domain is EAGVAQSPRYKIIEKRQSVAFWCNPISGHATLYWYQQILGQGPKLLIQFQNNGVVDDSQLPKDRFSAERLKGVDSTLKIQPAKLEDSAVYLCASSSTGTGFSPLHFGNGTRLTVT.